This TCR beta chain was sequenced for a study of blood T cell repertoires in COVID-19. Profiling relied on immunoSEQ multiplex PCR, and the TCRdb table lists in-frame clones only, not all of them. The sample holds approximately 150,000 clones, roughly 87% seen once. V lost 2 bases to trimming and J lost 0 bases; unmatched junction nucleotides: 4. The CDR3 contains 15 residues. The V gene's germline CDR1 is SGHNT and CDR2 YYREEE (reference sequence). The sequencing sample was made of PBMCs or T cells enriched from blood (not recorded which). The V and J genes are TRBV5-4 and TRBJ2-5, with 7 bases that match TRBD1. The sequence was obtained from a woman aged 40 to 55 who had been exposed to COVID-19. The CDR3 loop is CASSFIGTDQETQYF. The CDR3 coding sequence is TGTGCCAGCAGCTTCATCGGGACAGACCAAGAGACCCAGTACTTC.